The next 6 T cell receptor beta chains were all read from a single sample in a study of regulatory T cells in long-lasting Graves disease. The sample's time point: newly diagnosed GD, antithyroid drugs for less than 3 months. The authors made the TCR library using RNA they extracted from PBMCs. Libraries of TCR beta came from iRepertoire HTBI primers plus Arm-PCR of CDR3 regions. TCRdb re-called the multiplex PCR reads with MiXCR, one entry per CDR3 protein. The repertoire holds under 300,000 distinct CDR3 sequences, 15% to 20% seen once, with 12% to 15% in the top ten. These data also formed part of another study, on T cells in Graves' hyperthyroidism and ophthalmopathy.

This specimen consisted of peripheral blood mononuclear cells (PBMCs), obtained at new diagnosis, from a patient treated with antithyroid drugs. The receptor source for this set is a woman aged 25 to 39 with Graves disease.

This clonotype was detected many times. The J gene is TRBJ2-5, the V gene TRBV6-2 or TRBV6-3; 7 bases line up with TRBD1. From germline, CDR1 is MNHEY and CDR2 SVGEGT. The CDR3 is 15 residues long. J was trimmed by 2 bases and V by 0 bases; bases with no gene match: 3. CDR3 loop: CASSYSIQGQETQYF. In DNA, the CDR3 is TGTGCCAGCAGTTACTCGATACAGGGGCAAGAGACCCAGTACTTC.

The table lists this clonotype with many counts. This chain uses TRBV11-2 with TRBJ1-6; no firm D call. The CDR3 is made up of 15 amino acids. Germline V gene sequence: CDR1 SGHAT, CDR2 FQNNGV. V lost 6 bases and J lost 0, with 9 bases in between. CDR3 protein: CASRKQSSYNSPLHF. The CDR3 region has the DNA TGTGCCAGCAGGAAACAGAGCTCCTATAATTCACCCCTCCACTTT.

This clonotype was detected ten times or more. V and J are TRBV27 and TRBJ1-1, with D perhaps TRBD1 (5 bases). The V and J ends lost 6 bases and 6 bases respectively, with 11 bases between them. Germline assignment: CDR1 MNHEY and CDR2 SMNVEV (reference sequence). The length of the CDR3 is 12 residues. The CDR3 nucleotides read TGTGCCAGCAGAACAGGTCTCTCTGAAGCTTTCTTT. As protein: CASRTGLSEAFF.

In this sample, this clonotype turned up many times. No DNA is shown, since the ends of the CDR3 on it are uncertain; the CDR3 is the one TCRdb lists. The genes are TRBV7-8 and TRBJ2-7; TRBD1 is taken as the D call from the table, unchecked against the DNA. Germline CDR1 SGHVS, CDR2 FQNEAQ. From its first to its last residue, the CDR3 has 12 amino acids. This chain's CDR3 is CASSFGQGEQYF.

This clonotype was recorded at least ten times. Relative to the germline gene, one junction end is altered; a read error may explain this. The chain uses TRBV4-1 and TRBJ1-1; perhaps TRBD1 as D (6 bases). Germline V gene sequence: CDR1 MGHRA, CDR2 YSYEKL. This CDR3 spans 17 amino acids. The CDR3 reads CASSQGGAKGMNTEAFF. DNA for the CDR3: TGTGCCAGCAGCCAAGGGGGGGCAAAGGGAATGAACACTGAAGCTTTCTTT.

The chain carries TRBV20-1 and TRBJ2-1, with 10 bases identical to TRBD2. CDR3 length: 15 amino acids. Germline CDR1 is DFQATT and CDR2 is SNEGSKA (reference sequence). V lost 4 bases, J lost 5 bases, and 8 bases stayed unmatched. Here the CDR3 DNA reads TGCAGTGCTACATTAGCGGGAGGTATCGACAATGAGCAGTTCTTC. Translated, it gives CSATLAGGIDNEQFF.